The rows below give T cell receptor beta chains drawn from one sample of a study of CD8+ T cells in alopecia areata. Clones were sequenced by immunoSEQ multiplex PCR, and TCRdb holds only the in-frame ones, with some missing. The sample lists nearly 95,000 clones; approximately 70% were seen once. Here the sequenced sample was CD8+ T cells sorted from blood, taken at week 44, from a patient treated with tofacitinib. These receptor sequences come from a human donor with alopecia areata. CDR3s include the opening cysteine and the closing phenylalanine or tryptophan. D genes are given only for firm matches. Part of the rows lack a size; the others show once, few, many or a class for expanded clones.

v_call	cdr3_length	clone_size	j_call	d_call	cdr3_aa	cdr3_nt
TRBV30	13	-	TRBJ2-7	-	CAWSGSFAYEQYF	TGTGCCTGGAGTGGCAGCTTTGCCTACGAGCAGTACTTC
TRBV4-3	16	few	TRBJ2-1	-	CASSQEVQGGYNEQFF	TGCGCCAGCAGCCAAGAAGTCCAAGGGGGGTACAATGAGCAGTTCTTC
TRBV20-1	11	-	TRBJ2-1	-	CSNRQNNEQFF	TGCAGTAATAGACAGAACAATGAGCAGTTCTTC
TRBV4-1	15	-	TRBJ1-2	TRBD1	CASSQVSGGFYGYTF	TGCGCCAGCAGCCAAGTTTCAGGGGGCTTCTATGGCTACACCTTC
TRBV11-2	15	few	TRBJ1-6	-	CASSLRSQGWSPLHF	TGTGCCAGCAGCTTAAGGAGCCAGGGATGGTCACCCCTCCACTTT
TRBV19	15	-	TRBJ1-5	TRBD1	CASSPVGTGYQPQHF	TGTGCCAGCAGTCCAGTGGGGACAGGTTATCAGCCCCAGCATTTT
TRBV5-1	14	-	TRBJ2-7	-	CASSPGRGPYEQYF	TGCGCCAGCAGCCCTGGACGGGGACCCTACGAGCAGTACTTC
TRBV6-6	11	-	TRBJ1-1	-	CASSYDREAFF	TGTGCCAGCAGTTACGACAGGGAAGCTTTCTTT
TRBV19	15	-	TRBJ1-1	-	CASSMSATGNTEAFF	TGTGCCAGTAGTATGAGTGCGACAGGGAACACTGAAGCTTTCTTT
TRBV5-1	11	-	TRBJ1-1	-	CASKGNTEAFF	TGCGCCAGCAAGGGGAACACTGAAGCTTTCTTT
TRBV6-5	13	few	TRBJ2-7	TRBD2	CASSSSGVGEQYF	TGTGCCAGCAGTTCCAGCGGGGTAGGCGAGCAGTACTTC
TRBV28	14	once	TRBJ2-7	-	CASSLEGHTYEQYF	TGTGCCAGCAGTTTAGAGGGACATACCTACGAGCAGTACTTC
TRBV4-3	14	-	TRBJ2-5	-	CASSQDRGWETQYF	TGCGCCAGCAGCCAAGATCGGGGCTGGGAGACCCAGTACTTC